This T cell receptor beta chain was captured by sequencing in a study of OX40 agonist ivuxolimab in advanced cancers. At the level of the study: While on treatment, patients had intravenous ivuxolimab at 0.01 to 10 mg/kg every 2 weeks. One patient with hepatocellular carcinoma and two with cutaneous melanoma, three in all, had partial responses. Overall study findings and caveats: Nonresponders included some who also had low normalized T-cell clonal expansion. Clones of CD4+ and CD8+ blood T cells grew by week 6 at doses of 0.1 to 3.0 mg/kg.

With respect to this clone: What it binds is not known.

TCRdb keeps only in-frame clones here, not all; method: immunoSEQ multiplex PCR. The data show roughly 97,000 clones, with over 85% seen just once and roughly 0.8% held by the top ten. This CDR3 is built from 14 residues. Trimming removed 4 bases from V and 3 bases from J; junction bases left unmatched: 4. CDR1 and CDR2 (germline): SGHTA, FQGNSA. The sequenced sample was CD4+ or CD8+ T cells sorted from blood, obtained in a trial of the OX40 agonist ivuxolimab. The chain has TRBV7-2 and TRBJ2-7, with TRBD1 matching 9 bases. This TCR was recovered from an adult with an advanced solid tumor such as melanoma, head and neck, liver or kidney cancer. The CDR3 DNA reads TGTGCCAGCAGCTCTCAGACAGGGGGCTACGAGCAGTACTTC. It is translated as CASSSQTGGYEQYF.